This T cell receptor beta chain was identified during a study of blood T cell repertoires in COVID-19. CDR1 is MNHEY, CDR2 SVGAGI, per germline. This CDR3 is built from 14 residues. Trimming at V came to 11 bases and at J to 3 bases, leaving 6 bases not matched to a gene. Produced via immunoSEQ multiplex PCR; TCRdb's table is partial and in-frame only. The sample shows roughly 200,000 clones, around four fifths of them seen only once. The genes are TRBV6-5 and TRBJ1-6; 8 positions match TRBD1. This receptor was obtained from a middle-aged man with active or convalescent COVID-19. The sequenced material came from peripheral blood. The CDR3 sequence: CAGRDRSYNSPLHF. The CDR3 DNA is TGTGCCGGACGGGACAGGAGCTATAATTCACCCCTCCACTTT.